The clone carrying this TCR beta chain appeared many times. Its matching antigen is unknown. The sample comes from a study of spatial heterogeneity in lung cancer. About the research overall: Raw reads contained each unique TCR and UMI combination more than ten times on average.

Using its own MiXCR run on the 5' RACE reads, TCRdb lists one record per CDR3 protein. Among 100,000 to 110,000 distinct CDR3 sequences, nearly 4.5% were seen once, and the ten largest hold roughly 20%. Findings and limits, study-wide: Tumor mutation counts were tracked by expanded intratumoral alpha and beta TCR counts.

The CDR3 contains 14 residues. CDR1 is SGHRS, CDR2 YFSETQ, per germline. Between the trimmed V and J ends, which lost 0 bases and 0 bases, there was a span of 7 bases. Sample time point: sample taken at primary tumor resection. The sequenced sample was lung tumor tissue, obtained at surgery. The chain employs TRBV5-1 and TRBJ2-7; no clear D. The receptor was isolated from a male donor with early-stage non-small cell lung cancer. DNA for the CDR3: TGCGCCAGCAGCTTGGGGCAGAGCTCCTACGAGCAGTACTTC. Translating it yields CASSLGQSSYEQYF.